These 32 T cell receptor beta chains originate from one sample sequenced in a study of T-cell reconstitution after alpha-beta-depleted transplantation in children. TCRbeta library construction was performed incorporating unique molecular identifiers. TCRdb re-analysed the PCR reads in MiXCR, keeping a single row per CDR3 protein. The table has about 500,000 distinct CDR3 sequences, 32% seen once. Sequences were derived from PBMCs from the stem cell graft donor, sampled from the stem cell graft. The source of these receptors is a human donor who donated a stem cell graft to a child with aplastic anemia.

This clonotype was counted a few times. The chain joins TRBV6-4 to TRBJ2-1, with D possibly TRBD2 on 6 matching bases. The germline V gene encodes CDR1 MRHNA and CDR2 SNTAGT. Trimming cost V 2 bases and J 3 bases, with 11 bases left between them. The CDR3 length is 15 residues. CDR3 protein: CASSDQLASYNEQFF. The CDR3 DNA reads as TGTGCCAGCAGTGACCAACTAGCTAGCTACAATGAGCAGTTCTTC.

V and J are TRBV6-5 and TRBJ1-2, with 7 bases lining up with TRBD1. V trimming: 7 bases; J trimming: 5 bases; junction bases outside the gene matches: 13. The CDR3 has 15 amino acids. Germline V gene data show CDR1 as MNHEY and CDR2 as SVGAGI. The CDR3 DNA reads as TGTGCCAGCAACGATGGGGCCAGGGGGGGATATGGCTACACCTTC. Protein: CASNDGARGGYGYTF.

V usage is TRBV19 and J usage is TRBJ1-5; D is ambiguous. This CDR3 comprises 15 residues. V shed 5 bases and J shed 4 bases, with 15 bases lying between them. In germline, CDR1 is LNHDA, CDR2 SQIVND (reference sequence). CDR3 loop: CASSSAPKRNQPQHF. The CDR3 bases are TGTGCCAGTAGTTCGGCCCCGAAGAGAAATCAGCCCCAGCATTTT.

As DNA, the CDR3 is TGTGCCAGCAGTCAGGACAGGGGGCGCAGCACCGGGGAGCTGTTTTTT. This codes for CASSQDRGRSTGELFF. The chain employs TRBV12-3 or TRBV12-4 and TRBJ2-2, with TRBD1 matching 11 bases. The CDR3 is made up of 16 amino acids. The J segment lost 4 bases and the V segment lost 5 bases, leaving 6 bases of the junction unmatched.

The chain has TRBV2 and TRBJ1-1; possible D gene TRBD1, 5 bases. The CDR3 totals 15 residues. The V end was cut by 9 bases, the J end by 0 bases, with 17 bases between. CDR1 and CDR2 from the germline V gene are SNHLY and FYNNEI. For the CDR3, the DNA is TGTGCCAGTCGACAGTCTAATAACATGAACACTGAAGCTTTCTTT. Translated: CASRQSNNMNTEAFF. The whole variable domain, filled in from reference TRBV2 and TRBJ1-1, reads EPEVTQTPSHQVTQMGQEVILRCVPISNHLYFYWYRQILGQKVEFLVSFYNNEISEKSEIFDDQFSVERPDGSNFTLKIRSTKLEDSAMYFCASRQSNNMNTEAFFGQGTRLTVV.

V gene TRBV12-3 or TRBV12-4 combines with J gene TRBJ1-5, with TRBD1 matching 11 bases. This CDR3 has 15 amino acids. Trimming cost V 6 bases and J 7 bases; bases outside gene matches: 8. This CDR3 is CASSRTGGARQPQHF. As DNA, the CDR3 is TGTGCCAGCAGCCGGACAGGGGGCGCGAGGCAGCCCCAGCATTTT.

The chain's CDR3 is CASSQELAPLSTDTQYF. For the CDR3, the DNA is TGTGCCAGCAGCCAAGAACTGGCGCCTCTTAGCACAGATACGCAGTATTTT. V usage is TRBV21-1 and J usage is TRBJ2-3; TRBD1 was called by the table and not checked on the DNA. TRBV21-1 has pseudogene status. The CDR3 sequence is 17 residues long.

This clonotype was found a few times. The chain joins TRBV10-1 to TRBJ2-1; 9 bases fit TRBD2. The CDR3 sequence is 14 residues long. Looked up from germline, CDR1 is WNHNN and CDR2 is SYGVQD (reference sequence). V gave up 2 bases and J gave up 7 bases; unmatched junction bases: 3. This chain's CDR3 is CASSERTSANEQFF. The CDR3 DNA reads as TGCGCCAGCAGTGAGAGGACTAGCGCTAATGAGCAGTTCTTC.

This clonotype was observed a few times. This sequence joins TRBV9 and TRBJ2-7, with 10 bases aligning to TRBD2. V gave up 0 bases and J gave up 0 bases; unmatched junction bases: 3. The CDR3 is 16 amino acids. Germline V CDR1 and CDR2: SGDLS, YYNGEE. CDR3 in amino acids: CASSVEGLAASYEQYF. CDR3 sequence (DNA): TGTGCCAGCAGCGTAGAAGGACTAGCGGCCTCCTACGAGCAGTACTTC.

The rearrangement uses TRBV10-3 and TRBJ1-2; D is ambiguous. V was shortened by 5 bases and J by 6 bases, with 13 bases between the two germline ends. The CDR3 runs 13 residues. Germline V gene sequence: CDR1 ENHRY, CDR2 SYGVKD. CDR3 in amino acids: CAISSGPDHGYTF. CDR3 nucleotides: TGTGCCATCAGTTCGGGCCCCGATCATGGCTACACCTTC.

This chain joins TRBV10-1 and TRBJ2-7; a possible D gene is TRBD2 (6 bases). V lost 8 bases, J lost 0 bases, and 17 bases lay in between. Germline lookup yields CDR1 WNHNN and CDR2 SYGVQD (reference sequence). The CDR3 is made up of 15 amino acids. Written as DNA, the CDR3 is TGCGCCAGCGGGGGGTCCGGAGCGGTCTCCTACGAGCAGTACGTC. This gives the protein CASGGSGAVSYEQYV.

In this sample, this clonotype turned up a few times. The chain combines TRBV9 with TRBJ2-1, with D possibly TRBD2 on 5 matching bases. V lost 1 base to trimming and J lost 7 bases, with 15 bases between them. The germline V gene has CDR1 SGDLS and CDR2 YYNGEE. The CDR3 spans 15 residues. The CDR3: CASSVPHAGKNEQFF. DNA of the CDR3: TGTGCCAGCAGCGTACCACACGCCGGGAAGAATGAGCAGTTCTTC.

The table lists this clonotype with a few counts. The chain employs TRBV29-1 and TRBJ2-5, with 7 bases lining up with TRBD2. In germline, CDR1 is SQVTM, CDR2 ANQGSEA. After removal of 5 bases from V and 2 bases from J, the junction contained 11 bases not matched to a gene. This CDR3 contains 15 residues. The CDR3 DNA is TGCAGCGTTTGGATGGGGCTAGCGGCACAAGAGACCCAGTACTTC. Residues: CSVWMGLAAQETQYF. Variable domain in full (rest from reference TRBV29-1 and TRBJ2-5): SAVISQKPSRDICQRGTSLTIQCQVDSQVTMMFWYRQQPGQSLTLIATANQGSEATYESGFVIDKFPISRPNLTFSTLTVSNMSPEDSSIYLCSVWMGLAAQETQYFGPGTRLLVL.

The chain couples TRBV6-1 to TRBJ2-1; D is possibly TRBD1 (5 bases). Germline V lookup: CDR1 MNHNS, CDR2 SASEGT. Between the trimmed V and J ends, which lost 6 bases and 0 bases, there was a span of 9 bases. The CDR3 extends over 14 amino acids. The CDR3 region has the DNA TGTGCCAGCAGGGACACCTACTCCTACAATGAGCAGTTCTTC. Amino acids: CASRDTYSYNEQFF.

This clonotype was counted only a few times. This chain links TRBV7-8 with TRBJ1-5, with 8 bases matching TRBD1. Germline assignment: CDR1 SGHVS and CDR2 FQNEAQ. The CDR3 consists of 17 residues. J gave up 3 bases and V 1 base, and 8 bases lay outside the gene matches. The chain's CDR3 is CASSLVRQGQVNQPQHF. The DNA of the CDR3 is TGTGCCAGCAGCTTAGTTAGACAGGGACAGGTCAATCAGCCCCAGCATTTT.

This chain joins TRBV6-2 or TRBV6-3 and TRBJ2-3; the match to TRBD1 covers 9 bases. Germline V gene sequence: CDR1 MNHEY, CDR2 SVGEGT. V lost 5 bases and J lost 4; bases outside the gene matches: 4. The CDR3 totals 14 residues. The CDR3 sequence is CASSGGQGPDTQYF. CDR3 bases: TGTGCCAGCAGTGGCGGACAGGGGCCAGATACGCAGTATTTT.

V is TRBV20-1 and J is TRBJ1-3, with D possibly being TRBD1 (6 bases). The CDR3 length is 14 residues. CDR1 DFQATT and CDR2 SNEGSKA come from the germline V gene (reference sequence). Trimming took off 6 bases at V and 6 bases at J, with 18 bases between the two ends. The CDR3 loop is CSARGAAPENTIYF. As DNA, the CDR3 is TGCAGTGCCCGGGGGGCAGCGCCTGAAAACACCATATATTTT.

In this sample, this clonotype turned up a few times. This chain connects TRBV21-1 to TRBJ2-1; the D segment call TRBD1 is taken from the table without a DNA check. TRBV21-1 is a known pseudogene. The CDR3 sequence is 12 residues long. The CDR3 loop is CASSKRGSEQFF. Written as DNA, the CDR3 is TGTGCCAGCAGCAAAAGGGGGAGTGAGCAGTTCTTC.

This clonotype was counted a few times. This chain links TRBV24-1 with TRBJ1-5; TRBD1 aligns across 8 bases. The CDR3 contains 17 residues. The germline V gene encodes CDR1 KGHDR and CDR2 SFDVKD. The trim removed 7 bases at V and 2 bases at J, leaving 12 bases unmatched. CDR3 protein: CATSGQGGISGNQPQHF. The DNA of the CDR3 is TGTGCCACCAGCGGACAGGGCGGGATCTCTGGCAATCAGCCCCAGCATTTT.

The CDR3 DNA is TGTGCCAGCAGCTTAGTGGGTCGCACAGATACGCAGTATTTT. It encodes CASSLVGRTDTQYF. The rearrangement joins TRBV7-2 to TRBJ2-3, with D unclear. CDR3 length: 14 residues. Deletions cut 1 base from V and 1 base from J, with 6 bases between. Germline V gene sequence: CDR1 SGHTA, CDR2 FQGNSA.

The rearrangement joins TRBV25-1 to TRBJ1-5; a possible D gene is TRBD1 (5 bases). Germline V CDR1 and CDR2: MGHDK, SYGVNS. The CDR3 extends over 15 amino acids. V lost 3 bases and J lost 7, with 16 bases in between. CDR3 sequence (DNA): TGTGCCAGCAGTGATCCAGGGCAGGCTGGGCAGCCCCAGCATTTT. As protein: CASSDPGQAGQPQHF.

This clonotype was counted only a few times. This chain links TRBV11-2 with TRBJ2-3, with TRBD2 matching over 10 bases. This CDR3 contains 19 residues. V was pared by 0 bases and J by 3 bases, with 12 bases of the junction left unmatched. CDR1 is SGHAT and CDR2 is FQNNGV in the germline V gene. The CDR3 is CASSLDLVSSGRGTDTQYF. For the CDR3, the DNA is TGTGCCAGCAGCTTAGATCTGGTGTCTAGCGGGAGAGGGACAGATACGCAGTATTTT.

The chain combines TRBV4-3 with TRBJ2-5, with 15 bases matching TRBD2. With 0 bases clipped from V and 7 bases from J, the junction kept 3 bases outside the gene matches. This CDR3 is built from 16 residues. In germline, CDR1 is LGHNA, CDR2 YSLEER. CDR3 nucleotides: TGCGCCAGCAGCCAAGATAGGACTAGCGGGGGGGGGACCCAGTACTTC. Protein product: CASSQDRTSGGGTQYF.

This clonotype turned up a few times. The chain combines TRBV5-1 with TRBJ1-1; 9 positions agree with TRBD1. Germline V CDR1 and CDR2: SGHRS, YFSETQ. The junction had 14 bases not matched to a gene; V was cut back by 2 bases and J by 0 bases. The CDR3 loop spans 19 amino acids. CDR3 loop: CASSLTAGTGYRMNTEAFF. CDR3 nucleotide sequence: TGCGCCAGCAGCTTAACCGCCGGGACAGGGTATCGAATGAACACTGAAGCTTTCTTT. The variable domain in full, with the rest retrieved from reference TRBV5-1 and TRBJ1-1, is KAGVTQTPRYLIKTRGQQVTLSCSPISGHRSVSWYQQTPGQGLQFLFEYFSETQRNKGNFPGRFSGRQFSNSRSEMNVSTLELGDSALYLCASSLTAGTGYRMNTEAFFGQGTRLTVV.

In this sample, this clonotype turned up a few times. The V call is TRBV12-3 or TRBV12-4, the J call TRBJ1-2; a possible D gene is TRBD1 (6 bases). Trimming cost V 5 bases and J 4 bases, with 14 bases left between them. The CDR3 loop spans 14 amino acids. CDR3 bases: TGTGCCAGCAGTCCATCCAGGGGAAGCTATGGCTACACCTTC. This translates into CASSPSRGSYGYTF.

V and J are TRBV6-1 and TRBJ2-1; D is uncertain. This CDR3 has 14 amino acids. The germline gives CDR1 MNHNS, CDR2 SASEGT. V lost 9 bases, J lost 5 bases, and 17 bases lay in between. For the CDR3, the DNA is TGTGCCAGTAAAAACAGATTTTACCACAATGAGCAGTTCTTC. Protein sequence: CASKNRFYHNEQFF.

The V gene is TRBV18, the J gene TRBJ2-1; a possible D gene is TRBD2 (6 bases). Germline CDR1 and CDR2: KGHSH and LQKENI. The CDR3 extends over 17 amino acids. Trimming left V 0 bases short and J 0 bases short, with 12 bases between. Here the CDR3 DNA reads TGTGCCAGCTCACCACCGAGCGCGGGAAGCTCCTACAATGAGCAGTTCTTC. As protein: CASSPPSAGSSYNEQFF.

In its sample, this clonotype was seen a few times. This sequence joins TRBV29-1 and TRBJ2-1, with D perhaps matching TRBD2 (5 bases). The CDR3 extends over 14 amino acids. V shed 1 base and J shed 1 base, with 8 bases lying between them. The germline V gene has CDR1 SQVTM and CDR2 ANQGSEA. CDR3 DNA sequence: TGCAGCGTTGAAGTTAGCGTGTCCTACAATGAGCAGTTCTTC. Protein: CSVEVSVSYNEQFF.

The J gene is TRBJ2-3, the V gene TRBV7-2; 10 positions agree with TRBD2. V dropped 2 bases and J dropped 3; count of bases not matched to a gene: 2. Germline V gives CDR1 SGHTA, CDR2 FQGNSA. There are 15 residues in the CDR3. The CDR3 region is CASSLTSGKTDTQYF. The CDR3 nucleotides are TGTGCCAGCAGCTTAACTAGCGGGAAAACAGATACGCAGTATTTT.

In this sample, this clonotype turned up a few times. Here the CDR3 DNA reads TGTGCCAGCAGCTCTTACTCCGCAACTAATGAAAAACTGTTTTTT. Translated, it gives CASSSYSATNEKLFF. V and J are TRBV7-2 and TRBJ1-4; no clear D. V lost 4 bases to trimming and J lost 0 bases, with 9 bases between them. The CDR3 is 15 residues long. CDR1 is SGHTA and CDR2 is FQGNSA in the germline V gene.

This clonotype turned up a few times. The genes are TRBV20-1 and TRBJ1-2; TRBD1 might be the D (5 bases). V was clipped by 5 bases and J by 2 bases, with 15 bases between them. CDR3 size: 14 residues. Germline V gives CDR1 DFQATT, CDR2 SNEGSKA (reference sequence). Here the CDR3 DNA reads TGCAGTGCTCCGGGGGAGGGGCCCAACTATGGCTACACCTTC. Its protein product is CSAPGEGPNYGYTF.

J is TRBJ2-5 and V is TRBV3-1; 12 bases match TRBD2. V was clipped by 3 bases and J by 0 bases; unmatched bases: 14. Per germline, CDR1 LGHDT and CDR2 YNNKEL (reference sequence). The CDR3 runs 20 residues. The CDR3 is CASSHGTSGRTQTYQETQYF. In nucleotides, the CDR3 is TGTGCCAGCAGCCACGGTACTAGCGGGAGGACCCAAACGTACCAAGAGACCCAGTACTTC.